This paragraph reports one T cell receptor beta chain. Its antigen is still unknown. The method was immunoSEQ multiplex PCR; TCRdb's version includes in-frame clones alone and lacks a portion of them. The sample includes roughly 90,000 clones, approximately 90% of them seen just once. V was trimmed by 0 bases and J by 11 bases, leaving 13 bases between them. There are 13 residues in the CDR3. Germline V gene sequence: CDR1 SGHDN, CDR2 FVKESK. This record comes from a study of T cell responses to AZD1222 COVID-19 vaccine. Study-wide results and limits: Spike-spanning, vaccine-associated CD4 TCRs were dominant at 160-218 and 743-854. Donors were largely white British and mainly female; clonal diversity was possibly underestimated. Variant regions that are unmutated are reportedly the target of nearly half of spike-specific TCRs. Baseline testing showed seropositivity in only 6 or 7 AZD1222 recipients.

The TCR originated in an adult in good health. J is TRBJ1-1 and V is TRBV14, with D possibly matching TRBD1 (6 bases). This sample comprised peripheral blood, obtained on day 0 of MenACWY control vaccination. In DNA form, the CDR3 reads TGTGCCAGCAGCCAAGAACAGGGTGGTCGTGCTTTCTTT. Translated, it gives CASSQEQGGRAFF.